Shown below are 19 T cell receptor beta chains from a single sample sequenced in a study of graft-versus-host responses after intestinal transplantation. Sequencing was performed with immunoSEQ multiplex PCR; in TCRdb, only in-frame clones are kept and a portion is missing. In the table there are more than 65,000 clones, about nine tenths of which are singletons. What these receptors recognize is not known. The sample in question was unstimulated CD8+ T cells sorted from spleen or lymph node cells, obtained before intestinal transplant. Source of these receptors: a human donor who received an intestinal transplant.

V usage is TRBV28 and J usage is TRBJ2-7; 9 bases map to TRBD1. The germline V gene encodes CDR1 MDHEN and CDR2 SYDVKM. With V trimmed by 10 bases and J by 5 bases, 12 bases remained unmatched. The CDR3 covers 14 residues. The CDR3 spells CATHRGRGVDEQYF. The CDR3 coding sequence is TGTGCCACCCACAGGGGGCGCGGGGTCGACGAGCAGTACTTC.

This chain links TRBV2 with TRBJ2-1, with 7 bases identical to TRBD1. The CDR3 is 15 amino acids. Germline CDR1 reads SNHLY; CDR2 reads FYNNEI. Trimming at V came to 3 bases and at J to 8 bases, leaving 10 bases not matched to a gene. The CDR3 DNA reads as TGTGCCAGCAGTGATGTCAGGGGGTCTACGGATGAGCAGTTCTTC. This codes for CASSDVRGSTDEQFF.

The rearrangement uses TRBV7-9 and TRBJ1-2; the D gene is possibly TRBD1 (5 bases). V dropped 5 bases and J dropped 4 bases, with 14 bases sitting between them. In germline, CDR1 is SEHNR, CDR2 FQNEAQ (reference sequence). This CDR3 region has 14 residues. CDR3: CASSRDGSAYGYTF. The CDR3 bases are TGTGCCAGCAGCCGGGACGGGAGTGCCTATGGCTACACCTTC. Variable domain in full (rest from reference TRBV7-9 and TRBJ1-2): DTGVSQNPRHKITKRGQNVTFRCDPISEHNRLYWYRQTLGQGPEFLTYFQNEAQLEKSRLLSDRFSAERPKGSFSTLEIQRTEQGDSAMYLCASSRDGSAYGYTFGSGTRLTVV.

The chain uses TRBV6-1 and TRBJ2-1; 10 bases map to TRBD2. Trimming took 8 bases from V and 8 from J; bases not matched to a gene: 9. Germline V gene lookup returns CDR1 MNHNS and CDR2 SASEGT. This CDR3 is 14 amino acids long. The CDR3 is CASWGERGGHEQFF. The CDR3 DNA follows: TGTGCCAGCTGGGGGGAGCGGGGGGGCCATGAGCAGTTCTTC.

The chain is built from TRBV5-6 and TRBJ2-7; D remains unclear. V was trimmed by 2 bases and J by 5 bases, leaving 5 bases between them. CDR1 is SGHDT, CDR2 YYEEEE, per germline. CDR3 length equals 11 residues. CDR3 DNA: TGTGCCAGCAGCTTCCTACACGAGCAGTACTTC. As protein: CASSFLHEQYF.

This chain links TRBV9 with TRBJ1-1; unclear D gene. Trimming shortened V by 2 bases and J by 1 base, and 6 bases separated the two germline ends. Germline V gene sequence: CDR1 SGDLS, CDR2 YYNGEE. The CDR3 has 13 amino acids. CDR3 sequence reads: CASSVLPNTEAFF. DNA for the CDR3: TGTGCCAGCAGCGTCCTCCCGAACACTGAAGCTTTCTTT.

The chain employs TRBV6-1 and TRBJ2-3; tentatively, D is TRBD1 (6 bases). The CDR3 runs to 14 residues. Trimming pared 1 base from V and 2 bases from J, leaving 7 bases between. Per germline, CDR1 MNHNS and CDR2 SASEGT. The CDR3, as DNA: TGTGCCAGCAGTGAAGGGGGGCCCACAGATACGCAGTATTTT. It codes for CASSEGGPTDTQYF.

The chain couples TRBV9 to TRBJ1-5; 7 bases agree with TRBD1. The CDR3 totals 20 residues. Per germline, CDR1 SGDLS and CDR2 YYNGEE. Trimming removed 3 bases from V and 0 bases from J; junction bases left unmatched: 18. CDR3 coding DNA: TGTGCCAGCAGCGAACCGAGAGCCGGGACAGAAGGAAATAGCAATCAGCCCCAGCATTTT. It encodes CASSEPRAGTEGNSNQPQHF.

The chain employs TRBV29-1 and TRBJ2-5; no reliable D call. V dropped 6 bases and J dropped 2 bases, with 13 bases sitting between them. Germline assignment: CDR1 SQVTM and CDR2 ANQGSEA. This CDR3 has 13 amino acids. In nucleotides, the CDR3 is TGCAGCGTCCCGGGTCAACTTCAAGAGACCCAGTACTTC. Translated: CSVPGQLQETQYF.

This clone was found once. The CDR3 reads CASSDTSGGTAYNEQFF. For the CDR3, the DNA is TGTGCCAGCAGCGACACTAGCGGGGGGACTGCATACAATGAGCAGTTCTTC. The chain is built from TRBV2 and TRBJ2-1, with 12 bases identical to TRBD2. The CDR3 sequence is 17 residues long. The junction had 10 bases not matched to a gene; V was cut back by 6 bases and J by 4 bases. Germline CDR1 and CDR2: SNHLY and FYNNEI. The whole variable domain, filled in from reference TRBV2 and TRBJ2-1, reads EPEVTQTPSHQVTQMGQEVILRCVPISNHLYFYWYRQILGQKVEFLVSFYNNEISEKSEIFDDQFSVERPDGSNFTLKIRSTKLEDSAMYFCASSDTSGGTAYNEQFFGPGTRLTVL.

The J gene is TRBJ2-7, the V gene TRBV10-1; TRBD1 might be the D (5 bases). Per the germline V gene, CDR1 is WNHNN and CDR2 is SYGVQD (reference sequence). The CDR3 has 13 amino acids. Trimming took off 2 bases at V and 7 bases at J, with 12 bases between the two ends. The CDR3 is CASSETGGAEQYF. In DNA, the CDR3 is TGCGCCAGCAGTGAGACAGGTGGGGCAGAGCAGTACTTC.

This clone was seen just once. The chain uses TRBV6-5 and TRBJ1-4; 10 bases line up with TRBD1. The germline V gene has CDR1 MNHEY and CDR2 SVGAGI. This CDR3 comprises 15 residues. The trim removed 4 bases at V and 5 bases at J, leaving 4 bases unmatched. The CDR3 sequence is CASSWTGGGNEKLFF. In DNA form, the CDR3 reads TGTGCCAGCAGTTGGACAGGGGGAGGAAATGAAAAACTGTTTTTT.

The J gene is TRBJ1-5, the V gene TRBV15; D gene uncertain. V shed 6 bases and J shed 0 bases, with 12 bases lying between them. The CDR3 is made up of 15 amino acids. In germline, CDR1 is LNHNV, CDR2 YYDKDF (reference sequence). CDR3 DNA: TGTGCCACCAGTAGCAGTGGGTATAGCAATCAGCCCCAGCATTTT. Encoded protein: CATSSSGYSNQPQHF.

The rearrangement links TRBV7-3 to TRBJ2-1, with 11 bases that match TRBD1. CDR1 SGHTA and CDR2 FQGTGA come from the germline V gene. With 5 bases clipped from V and 8 bases from J, the junction kept 8 bases outside the gene matches. The length of the CDR3 is 15 residues. CDR3 loop: CASSPGQGAFYEQFF. CDR3 in DNA: TGTGCCAGCAGCCCCGGACAGGGGGCATTTTATGAGCAGTTCTTC.

The V and J genes are TRBV10-2 and TRBJ2-5, with TRBD2 matching over 10 bases. Germline CDR1 and CDR2: WSHSY and SAAADI. V was pared by 5 bases and J by 7 bases, with 19 bases of the junction left unmatched. This CDR3 is 18 amino acids long. The CDR3 protein is CASSYNLAGVGFGATQYF. The DNA for the CDR3 is TGCGCCAGCAGTTACAACCTAGCGGGGGTTGGGTTCGGTGCGACCCAGTACTTC.

The V and J genes are TRBV27 and TRBJ1-5, with a tentative D call TRBD1 (5 bases). Per the germline V gene, CDR1 is MNHEY and CDR2 is SMNVEV (reference sequence). The CDR3 length is 15 residues. Trimming pared 4 bases from V and 2 bases from J, leaving 12 bases between. This CDR3 reads CASSSHGGRNQPQHF. In DNA form, the CDR3 reads TGTGCCAGCAGTTCTCACGGGGGTCGCAATCAGCCCCAGCATTTT.

V and J are TRBV19 and TRBJ2-7; 11 bases line up with TRBD2. V gave up 5 bases and J gave up 1 base; unmatched junction bases: 7. The CDR3 runs to 16 residues. Germline CDR1 reads LNHDA; CDR2 reads SQIVND (reference sequence). CDR3 DNA: TGTGCCAGTAGTGAATCTAGCGGGGGGCCTTCCTACGAGCAGTACTTC. It codes for CASSESSGGPSYEQYF.

The V call is TRBV7-6, the J call TRBJ2-7; TRBD2 might be the D (6 bases). The CDR3 consists of 16 residues. V gave up 1 base and J gave up 0 bases, with 13 bases separating them. CDR1 is SGHVS and CDR2 is FNYEAQ in the germline V gene. CDR3 nucleotide sequence: TGTGCCAGCAGCTTAGGCCCCGCGGGAATCTCCTACGAGCAGTACTTC. Translating gives CASSLGPAGISYEQYF.

The chain links TRBV5-1 to TRBJ1-1; D not resolved. The V gene lost 4 bases and the J gene lost 6 bases, with 13 bases spanning the gap. This CDR3 comprises 13 residues. In germline, CDR1 is SGHRS, CDR2 YFSETQ. The chain's CDR3 is CASSDGSSAEAFF. The CDR3 region has the DNA TGCGCCAGCAGCGACGGGAGTAGCGCTGAAGCTTTCTTT.